The TCR beta chain under discussion was sequenced for a study of blood T cells in healthy people across ages. The study's findings and limits: Unknown CMV status may confound age-related changes in expanded clones.

Combining a sample-barcoded 5' primer with a J-beta primer mix, a second PCR ran for about 7 to 11 cycles. TCRdb used MiXCR to reprocess the 5' RACE reads, holding one entry per CDR3 protein. Counted here are about 970,000 distinct CDR3 sequences, about 53% occurring once; the ten biggest clones make up 20% to 25%. Points on this clonotype: What it binds is unknown.

Trimming removed 7 bases at V and 2 bases at J, with 18 bases between. CDR3 length: 16 residues. The germline gives CDR1 MNHNY, CDR2 SVGAGI (reference sequence). The chain employs TRBV6-6 and TRBJ1-5; D gene ambiguous. This clonotype originated in a woman aged 55-70 years in good health. Sequencing was carried out using blood. The CDR3 bases are TGTGCCAGCAAGGGCGGAAAGGAGGCCTGCAATCAGCCCCAGCATTTT. Protein: CASKGGKEACNQPQHF.